The clone carrying this T cell receptor (beta chain) has only a few counts. Its specificity is unknown. The sample originates from a study of cytomegalovirus exposure and HLA in healthy donors. Whole-study findings and limits: The classifier reportedly diagnosed cytomegalovirus status with high specificity and sensitivity. A likely sequencing artifact accounted for one observed cluster of highly shared sequence variants.

The CDR3 extends over 14 amino acids. The V gene's germline CDR1 is SEHNR and CDR2 FQNEAQ (reference sequence). V was pared by 3 bases and J by 7 bases, with 6 bases of the junction left unmatched. The PCR employed 60 Vbeta primers together with 13 Jbeta primers. Assay used: immunoSEQ multiplex PCR; TCRdb lists only in-frame clones, some missing. The sample records over 110,000 clones, around 82% being singletons. When sampled, the donors appeared nominally healthy, though they likely had unrecorded immune exposures. This chain links TRBV7-9 with TRBJ1-5; TRBD1 agrees at 7 bases. Input material: PBMCs. The TCR was taken from a woman younger than 30 in good health and CMV-seropositive. The CDR3 loop reads CASSFGTDGQPQHF. CDR3 bases: TGTGCCAGCAGCTTTGGGACAGACGGACAGCCCCAGCATTTT.